Below, 21 T cell receptor beta chains from the same sample are listed, as sequenced in a study of T cells in Graves' hyperthyroidism and ophthalmopathy. Regions amplified from RNA transcripts were the TCR beta CDR3 regions. The TCR CDR3 first-round RT-PCR relied on the HTBI primer set. TCRdb re-analysed the multiplex PCR reads in MiXCR, keeping a single row per CDR3 protein. The repertoire holds around 600,000 distinct CDR3 sequences, with approximately 15% as singletons. Sample: blood. The receptors stem from a woman aged 18-30 years with Graves' ophthalmopathy.

Ten or more counts support this clonotype. The CDR3 is CASSYGSGAGTDTQYF. CDR3 nucleotide sequence: TGTGCCAGCAGTTACGGTTCGGGGGCTGGCACAGATACGCAGTATTTT. J is TRBJ2-3 and V is TRBV6-1; the D gene could be TRBD1 or TRBD2 (6 bases each). In germline, CDR1 is MNHNS, CDR2 SASEGT. The CDR3 contains 16 residues. The ends were cut back, 5 bases at V and 1 base at J, with 16 bases in the middle.

V gene TRBV20-1 combines with J gene TRBJ2-4; 12 bases map to TRBD2. The length of the CDR3 is 18 residues. The germline CDR1 and CDR2 sequences are DFQATT and SNEGSKA (reference sequence). With V trimmed by 5 bases and J by 8 bases, 19 bases remained unmatched. CDR3 in DNA: TGCAGTGCTCTCCTCGGTTTCGCGACTAGCGGGAGTTCTCACATTCAGTACTTC. It encodes CSALLGFATSGSSHIQYF.

This clonotype was observed many times. The rearrangement links TRBV30 to TRBJ2-7, with D perhaps matching TRBD1 (6 bases). The germline V gene has CDR1 GTSNPN and CDR2 SVGIG (reference sequence). Trimming pared 2 bases from V and 3 bases from J, leaving 11 bases between. CDR3 length: 13 residues. CDR3 sequence: CAWSPGQNYEQYF. CDR3 coding DNA: TGTGCCTGGAGTCCAGGACAGAACTACGAGCAGTACTTC.

This clonotype was counted ten times or more. J is TRBJ2-1 and V is TRBV29-1; 8 bases agree with TRBD2. The trim removed 1 base at V and 5 bases at J, leaving 13 bases unmatched. The CDR3 runs to 17 residues. Germline values: CDR1 SQVTM, CDR2 ANQGSEA. The CDR3 sequence: CSVEAGGFSGTNNEQFF. The CDR3 nucleotides read TGCAGCGTTGAAGCGGGGGGATTTAGCGGGACCAACAATGAGCAGTTCTTC.

The table lists this clonotype with many counts. The CDR3 DNA reads TGTGCCAGCAGCTCAGGGGAGGGGAATGAGCAGTTCTTC. It translates to CASSSGEGNEQFF. The chain couples TRBV11-3 to TRBJ2-1; TRBD2 is a possible D gene (7 bases). Per germline, CDR1 SGHNT and CDR2 YENEEA. CDR3 length: 13 amino acids. V lost 4 bases and J 7 bases, leaving 11 bases between the germline ends.

The chain links TRBV7-9 to TRBJ2-2; TRBD1 might be the D (5 bases). Germline V gives CDR1 SEHNR, CDR2 FQNEAQ (reference sequence). The CDR3 is made up of 17 amino acids. V lost 5 bases, J lost 8 bases, and 24 bases lay in between. The CDR3 bases are TGTGCCAGCAGCCCCGAAAGGGCAGGGCCCAGGTCGGGGGAGCTGTTTTTT. Translated, it gives CASSPERAGPRSGELFF.

Many counts were recorded for this clonotype. DNA of the CDR3: TGTGCCAGCTTTACAGGGGATCAGCCCCAGCATTTT. It translates to CASFTGDQPQHF. This chain joins TRBV6-1 and TRBJ1-5; 7 bases align to TRBD1. Trimming at V came to 8 bases and at J to 5 bases, leaving 3 bases not matched to a gene. The CDR3 runs 12 residues. Germline CDR1 reads MNHNS; CDR2 reads SASEGT.

This clonotype was seen many times. CDR3: CASSTYRDRGYGYTF. The CDR3 DNA follows: TGTGCCAGCAGCACTTACAGGGATCGAGGCTATGGCTACACCTTC. The V and J genes are TRBV12-3 or TRBV12-4 and TRBJ1-2; the D gene is possibly TRBD1 (6 bases). V shed 6 bases and J shed 4 bases, with 18 bases lying between them. The CDR3 is 15 residues long.

The V gene is TRBV4-1, the J gene TRBJ2-2, with D possibly matching TRBD2 (6 bases). The CDR3 contains 14 residues. The V end lost 3 bases, the J end lost 6 bases, and 11 bases lay between the germline ends. Germline CDR1 reads MGHRA; CDR2 reads YSYEKL. This chain's CDR3 is CASSHREWAGELFF. CDR3 DNA sequence: TGCGCCAGCAGCCACCGGGAGTGGGCCGGGGAGCTGTTTTTT.

Only a few counts were recorded for this clonotype. The J gene is TRBJ2-1, the V gene TRBV19, with 8 bases lining up with TRBD2. The ends lost 7 bases at V and 2 bases at J; junction bases unmatched: 4. There are 14 residues in the CDR3. CDR1 is LNHDA and CDR2 is SQIVND in the germline V gene (reference sequence). The CDR3, as DNA: TGTGCCAGTAAAACTAGCGGAACCTACAATGAGCAGTTCTTC. Amino acids: CASKTSGTYNEQFF.

The rearrangement uses TRBV6-2 or TRBV6-3 and TRBJ2-1; tentatively, D is TRBD2 (6 bases). Trimming removed 0 bases at V and 1 base at J, with 13 bases between. The germline CDR1 and CDR2 sequences are MNHEY and SVGEGT. The CDR3 contains 17 residues. CDR3 DNA sequence: TGTGCCAGCAGTTACTCGGTACAGGAGGGGTCCTACAATGAGCAGTTCTTC. This codes for CASSYSVQEGSYNEQFF.

In its sample, this clonotype was seen many times. The chain joins TRBV6-1 to TRBJ2-2; 8 bases match TRBD2. Germline CDR1 MNHNS, CDR2 SASEGT. The ends lost 6 bases at V and 9 bases at J; junction bases unmatched: 15. The CDR3 sequence is 16 residues long. The DNA of the CDR3 is TGTGCCAGCAGGATAACTAGCGGAGGGATGGACCGGGAGCTGTTTTTT. Translation gives CASRITSGGMDRELFF.

The rearrangement uses TRBV7-9 and TRBJ2-7, with TRBD2 identical over 7 bases. Germline assignment: CDR1 SEHNR and CDR2 FQNEAQ (reference sequence). The CDR3 spans 15 residues. The junction had 9 bases not matched to a gene; V was cut back by 4 bases and J by 3 bases. This CDR3 reads CASSSVVGGDYEQYF. CDR3 DNA sequence: TGTGCCAGCAGCTCAGTGGTGGGAGGGGACTACGAGCAGTACTTC. Variable domain in full (rest from reference TRBV7-9 and TRBJ2-7): DTGVSQNPRHKITKRGQNVTFRCDPISEHNRLYWYRQTLGQGPEFLTYFQNEAQLEKSRLLSDRFSAERPKGSFSTLEIQRTEQGDSAMYLCASSSVVGGDYEQYFGPGTRLTVT.

This clonotype came up many times. The chain employs TRBV7-9 and TRBJ2-7; 9 bases are a match to TRBD1. The CDR3 extends over 16 amino acids. Germline lookup yields CDR1 SEHNR and CDR2 FQNEAQ (reference sequence). The V and J ends lost 3 bases and 7 bases, in that order; junction bases with no gene match: 13. The CDR3, as DNA: TGTGCCAGCAGCTTGTGGGCGGACAGGGGAAGAAGAGAGCAGTACTTC. Translated: CASSLWADRGRREQYF.

At least ten counts were recorded for this clonotype. CDR3 in DNA: TGTGCCAGCAGTTTAGGGACAAGGAACACTGAAGCTTTCTTT. Encoded protein: CASSLGTRNTEAFF. The V call is TRBV28, the J call TRBJ1-1, with D possibly matching TRBD1 (6 bases). This CDR3 region has 14 residues. V dropped 2 bases and J dropped 1 base, with 8 bases sitting between them. Per germline, CDR1 MDHEN and CDR2 SYDVKM. Based on the CDR3 plus reference TRBV28 and TRBJ1-1, the full variable domain is DVKVTQSSRYLVKRTGEKVFLECVQDMDHENMFWYRQDPGLGLRLIYFSYDVKMKEKGDIPEGYSVSREKKERFSLILESASTNQTSMYLCASSLGTRNTEAFFGQGTRLTVV.

This clonotype occurred many times. The V gene is TRBV12-3 or TRBV12-4, the J gene TRBJ2-3, with D unclear. The CDR3 is 11 amino acids. The V gene lost 5 bases and the J gene lost 7 bases, with 7 bases spanning the gap. Here the CDR3 DNA reads TGTGCCAGCAGTCGCGATAATACGCAGTATTTT. This gives the protein CASSRDNTQYF.

There are many counts of this clonotype. The chain couples TRBV20-1 to TRBJ2-2, with 9 bases fitting TRBD2. CDR1 is DFQATT, CDR2 SNEGSKA, per germline (reference sequence). This CDR3 region has 14 residues. Trimming at V came to 6 bases and at J to 5 bases, leaving 7 bases not matched to a gene. The CDR3 nucleotides read TGCAGTGCCAGGGAGACTAGCGGTACCGGGGAGCTGTTTTTT. Amino acid sequence: CSARETSGTGELFF.

This clonotype has only one observation. The chain uses TRBV29-1 and TRBJ2-1; 16 positions match TRBD2. Germline-derived CDR1 and CDR2 are SQVTM and ANQGSEA. The length of the CDR3 is 20 residues. Trimming removed 3 bases from V and 9 bases from J; junction bases left unmatched: 20. The CDR3 sequence is CSVDRIPGLAGGRNQSEQFF. CDR3 DNA sequence: TGCAGCGTTGATCGAATCCCGGGACTAGCGGGAGGGAGGAATCAAAGTGAGCAGTTCTTC.

This clonotype was detected ten times or more. This chain connects TRBV6-5 to TRBJ2-7, with TRBD1 identical over 8 bases. The CDR3 runs to 17 residues. CDR1 MNHEY and CDR2 SVGAGI come from the germline V gene. With V trimmed by 2 bases and J by 6 bases, 15 bases remained unmatched. CDR3 region: CASSYPSVQGAMGEQYF. CDR3 nucleotides: TGTGCCAGCAGTTACCCCTCAGTGCAGGGGGCAATGGGCGAGCAGTACTTC.

This clonotype appeared many times. The chain has TRBV27 and TRBJ2-7; D is uncertain. CDR3 length equals 14 residues. Germline CDR1 is MNHEY and CDR2 is SMNVEV (reference sequence). V lost 6 bases, J lost 0 bases, and 12 bases lay in between. This chain's CDR3 is CASRGVRSSYEQYF. CDR3 coding DNA: TGTGCCAGCAGAGGAGTCAGGAGCTCCTACGAGCAGTACTTC.

Points on this clonotype: This may be a read error: a much more frequent sequence differs by one nucleotide. The chain carries TRBV7-9 and TRBJ2-7; 8 bases line up with TRBD1. Germline V CDR1 and CDR2: SEHNR, FQNEAQ (reference sequence). This CDR3 contains 16 residues. In nucleotides, the CDR3 is TGTGCCGGCAGCCAAGGACAGGGCCAGGGGTTCTACGAGCAGTACTTC. Its translation: CAGSQGQGQGFYEQYF.